This is a list of T cell receptor beta chains from one sample in a study of blood T cells in healthy people across ages. TCRdb processed the 5' RACE reads anew with MiXCR; each CDR3 protein has one entry. The table lists 1.8 million or so distinct CDR3 sequences, about two fifths of them singletons. The sequenced sample was blood. Receptor source: a human donor in good health. CDR3s include the opening cysteine and the closing phenylalanine or tryptophan. The order of the fields is clone size, D gene, J gene, V gene, CDR3 DNA, CDR3 protein. A D gene is named only where the DNA matches it firmly. Rows give clone size only sometimes, using once, few, many, or a class for an expanded clone.

abundance: NA
d_gene: TRBD1
j_gene: TRBJ1-1
v_gene: TRBV6-2/TRBV6-3
CDR3nt: TGTGCCAGCAGCTCCACAGGACAGGGGTTTTCTGCTGAAGCTTTCTTT
CDR3aa: CASSSTGQGFSAEAFF

abundance: NA
d_gene: NA
j_gene: TRBJ1-2
v_gene: TRBV4-2
CDR3nt: TGTGCCAGCAGCTCCTCCCGGGGACAATTAAAGGTTGGCTGCACCTTC
CDR3aa: CASSSSRGQLKVGCTF

abundance: few
d_gene: TRBD2
j_gene: TRBJ2-2
v_gene: TRBV12-5
CDR3nt: TGTGCTAGTGGTTTGACCCTAGCGGCTTACACCGGGGAGCTGTTTTTT
CDR3aa: CASGLTLAAYTGELFF

abundance: NA
d_gene: NA
j_gene: TRBJ2-7
v_gene: TRBV2
CDR3nt: TGTGCCAGCAAAGGGAGCTGGGGGCAGTACTTC
CDR3aa: CASKGSWGQYF

abundance: NA
d_gene: NA
j_gene: TRBJ1-5
v_gene: TRBV9
CDR3nt: TGTGCCAGCAGCGTAGGAATTAGGGGCAATCAGCCCCAGCATTTT
CDR3aa: CASSVGIRGNQPQHF

abundance: few
d_gene: NA
j_gene: TRBJ1-2
v_gene: TRBV9
CDR3nt: TGTGCCAGCAGCGTTCAGGCTAACTATGGCTACACCTTC
CDR3aa: CASSVQANYGYTF

abundance: NA
d_gene: NA
j_gene: TRBJ2-5
v_gene: TRBV7-6
CDR3nt: TGTGCCAGCAGCTTAGAGGGGCGGACACCGCAGTACTTC
CDR3aa: CASSLEGRTPQYF

abundance: NA
d_gene: NA
j_gene: TRBJ2-5
v_gene: TRBV5-1
CDR3nt: TGCGCCAGCAGCTTGGATACCGGGAAGCAAGAGACCCAGTACTTC
CDR3aa: CASSLDTGKQETQYF

abundance: few
d_gene: NA
j_gene: TRBJ1-2
v_gene: TRBV29-1
CDR3nt: TGCAGCGTTGAGGAACAGGGTATCAACTATGGCTACACCTTC
CDR3aa: CSVEEQGINYGYTF

abundance: once
d_gene: TRBD1
j_gene: TRBJ2-7
v_gene: TRBV7-9
CDR3nt: TGTGCCAGCAGCATGGCAAAAGGACAGGGTTCCGGCGAGCAGTACTTC
CDR3aa: CASSMAKGQGSGEQYF

abundance: NA
d_gene: TRBD1
j_gene: TRBJ2-7
v_gene: TRBV29-1
CDR3nt: TGCAGCGTTCTTCAGGGGGCGGGTTACGAGCAGTACTTC
CDR3aa: CSVLQGAGYEQYF

abundance: NA
d_gene: NA
j_gene: TRBJ1-1
v_gene: TRBV27
CDR3nt: TGTGCCAGCTGGACGAGTGGGGTGAACACTGAAGCTTTCTTT
CDR3aa: CASWTSGVNTEAFF

abundance: NA
d_gene: TRBD2
j_gene: TRBJ2-5
v_gene: TRBV12-3/TRBV12-4
CDR3nt: TGTGCCAGCAGTTTCCTTAGCGGGGGGGTCAGGGAGACCCAGTACTTC
CDR3aa: CASSFLSGGVRETQYF

abundance: NA
d_gene: NA
j_gene: TRBJ2-4
v_gene: TRBV20-1
CDR3nt: TGCAGTGCTAGAGGCCTTCGAGGCATTCAGTACTTC
CDR3aa: CSARGLRGIQYF

abundance: NA
d_gene: TRBD1
j_gene: TRBJ1-4
v_gene: TRBV2
CDR3nt: TGTGCCAGCAGACCAAGGAACAGGGGACGTAATGAAAAACTGTTTTTT
CDR3aa: CASRPRNRGRNEKLFF

abundance: NA
d_gene: NA
j_gene: TRBJ2-1
v_gene: TRBV6-5
CDR3nt: TGTGCCAGCAGTTACAACGTTGATGAGCAGTTCTTC
CDR3aa: CASSYNVDEQFF

abundance: NA
d_gene: NA
j_gene: TRBJ1-1
v_gene: TRBV19
CDR3nt: TGTGCCAGTAGTATAGATCTTGAGGGAACTGAAGCTTTCTTT
CDR3aa: CASSIDLEGTEAFF

abundance: few
d_gene: NA
j_gene: TRBJ2-3
v_gene: TRBV25-1
CDR3nt: TGTGCCAGCAGTGATCCGAGAAGCACAGATACGCAGTATTTT
CDR3aa: CASSDPRSTDTQYF

abundance: few
d_gene: NA
j_gene: TRBJ2-1
v_gene: TRBV20-1
CDR3nt: TGCAGTGCTAGTTCTCAGGGGAAGTTCTTC
CDR3aa: CSASSQGKFF

abundance: few
d_gene: NA
j_gene: TRBJ1-2
v_gene: TRBV15
CDR3nt: TGTGCCACCAGCAGCATCTATGGCTACACCTTC
CDR3aa: CATSSIYGYTF

abundance: few
d_gene: NA
j_gene: TRBJ2-7
v_gene: TRBV11-3
CDR3nt: TGTGCCAGCAGCAGGCCAACCTACGAGCAGTACTTC
CDR3aa: CASSRPTYEQYF

abundance: NA
d_gene: NA
j_gene: TRBJ2-7
v_gene: TRBV12-3/TRBV12-4
CDR3nt: TGTGCCAGCAGTTTAAGGACAGAGGGCAGCGAGCAGTACTTC
CDR3aa: CASSLRTEGSEQYF

abundance: few
d_gene: NA
j_gene: TRBJ2-5
v_gene: TRBV6-5
CDR3nt: TGTGCCAGCAGTTACGGGGCGTACCAAGAGACCCAGTACTTC
CDR3aa: CASSYGAYQETQYF

abundance: once
d_gene: NA
j_gene: TRBJ2-2
v_gene: TRBV6-2/TRBV6-3
CDR3nt: TGTGCCAGCAGTTATCTTTTAATAGTCACCGGGGAGCTGTTTTTT
CDR3aa: CASSYLLIVTGELFF

abundance: few
d_gene: NA
j_gene: TRBJ2-3
v_gene: TRBV27
CDR3nt: TGTGCCAGCAGTTTTAGACGGTACTCAGATACGCAGTATTTT
CDR3aa: CASSFRRYSDTQYF

abundance: many
d_gene: TRBD2
j_gene: TRBJ2-7
v_gene: TRBV27
CDR3nt: TGTGCCAGCAGTTCACAGACTAGCGGGGTCTACGAGCAGTACTTC
CDR3aa: CASSSQTSGVYEQYF

abundance: few
d_gene: NA
j_gene: TRBJ2-3
v_gene: TRBV9
CDR3nt: TGTGCCAGCAGCCCCGAGGGTAGCACAGATACGCAGTATTTT
CDR3aa: CASSPEGSTDTQYF

abundance: NA
d_gene: NA
j_gene: TRBJ1-1
v_gene: TRBV28
CDR3nt: TGTGCCAGCAGTTCCCGGACCCTCGCCGGTTCCAACACTGAAGCTTTCTTT
CDR3aa: CASSSRTLAGSNTEAFF

abundance: NA
d_gene: NA
j_gene: TRBJ1-5
v_gene: TRBV6-1
CDR3nt: TGTGCCAGCACGGGGGGACCAAAAGGGGATCAGCCCCAGCATTTT
CDR3aa: CASTGGPKGDQPQHF

abundance: once
d_gene: TRBD1
j_gene: TRBJ1-2
v_gene: TRBV28
CDR3nt: TGTGCCAGCAGTGGGGACAGGGTCGGTGGCTATGGCTACACCTTC
CDR3aa: CASSGDRVGGYGYTF

abundance: NA
d_gene: TRBD2
j_gene: TRBJ2-1
v_gene: TRBV4-3
CDR3nt: TGCGCCAGCAGCCAAGGAGCGGGACCTGACAATGAGCAGTTCTTC
CDR3aa: CASSQGAGPDNEQFF

abundance: NA
d_gene: TRBD1
j_gene: TRBJ1-1
v_gene: TRBV12-3/TRBV12-4
CDR3nt: TGTGCCAGCAGTAATTTCGGGACAGCTGAAGCTTTCTTT
CDR3aa: CASSNFGTAEAFF

abundance: NA
d_gene: NA
j_gene: TRBJ2-7
v_gene: TRBV27
CDR3nt: TGTGCCAGCAGTTTCCAAGGGCCGGGAACTTCTACCGAGCAGTACTTC
CDR3aa: CASSFQGPGTSTEQYF

abundance: few
d_gene: TRBD1
j_gene: TRBJ2-1
v_gene: TRBV7-9
CDR3nt: TGTGCCAGCAGCTTAAGGTCAGGGGGCTTGTATGAGCAGTTCTTC
CDR3aa: CASSLRSGGLYEQFF

abundance: NA
d_gene: NA
j_gene: TRBJ2-1
v_gene: TRBV15
CDR3nt: TGTGCCACCAGCAGAGTGGCTAGATACAATGAGCAGTTCTTC
CDR3aa: CATSRVARYNEQFF

abundance: NA
d_gene: NA
j_gene: TRBJ1-1
v_gene: TRBV13
CDR3nt: TGTGCCAGCAGCTTAGGGGACCTTATGAACACTGAAGCTTTCTTT
CDR3aa: CASSLGDLMNTEAFF

abundance: NA
d_gene: NA
j_gene: TRBJ2-7
v_gene: TRBV5-1
CDR3nt: TGCGCCAGCAGCTTGGAATCTGGGGGGCGGTCCTACGAGCAGTACTTC
CDR3aa: CASSLESGGRSYEQYF

abundance: NA
d_gene: TRBD2
j_gene: TRBJ2-7
v_gene: TRBV7-2
CDR3nt: TGTGCCAGCAGCTTAGGACCCGGGACTAACTCCTACGAGCAGTACTTC
CDR3aa: CASSLGPGTNSYEQYF

abundance: few
d_gene: NA
j_gene: TRBJ2-7
v_gene: TRBV24-1
CDR3nt: TGTGCCACCAGTGATTACGGGTACGAGCAGTACTTC
CDR3aa: CATSDYGYEQYF

abundance: NA
d_gene: NA
j_gene: TRBJ1-2
v_gene: TRBV30
CDR3nt: TGTGCCTGGAGTGTAAGCCTGGGTGGCTACACCTTC
CDR3aa: CAWSVSLGGYTF

abundance: NA
d_gene: NA
j_gene: TRBJ1-1
v_gene: TRBV6-6
CDR3nt: TGTGCCAGCAAAGGGGTTCGGGCGAACACTGAAGCTTTCTTT
CDR3aa: CASKGVRANTEAFF

abundance: NA
d_gene: NA
j_gene: TRBJ1-2
v_gene: TRBV6-6
CDR3nt: TGTGCCAGCAGCTTGGACGGAGAACTCGGCTACACCTTC
CDR3aa: CASSLDGELGYTF

abundance: NA
d_gene: NA
j_gene: TRBJ1-1
v_gene: TRBV5-1
CDR3nt: TGCGCCAGCAGCTTGGTGCAGCCGAACACTGAAGCTTTCTTT
CDR3aa: CASSLVQPNTEAFF

abundance: NA
d_gene: NA
j_gene: TRBJ2-7
v_gene: TRBV7-2
CDR3nt: TGTGCCAGCAGCTTCTACATGATCCCGCTAGCGCCGTACTTC
CDR3aa: CASSFYMIPLAPYF

abundance: few
d_gene: TRBD2
j_gene: TRBJ2-7
v_gene: TRBV27
CDR3nt: TGTGCCAGCACCGTCCTAGCGGGGGGCGAATACGAGCAGTACTTC
CDR3aa: CASTVLAGGEYEQYF

abundance: NA
d_gene: NA
j_gene: TRBJ2-1
v_gene: TRBV5-6
CDR3nt: TGTGCCAGCAGCTTGGGTCGTACTCATGAGCAGTTCTTC
CDR3aa: CASSLGRTHEQFF

abundance: NA
d_gene: NA
j_gene: TRBJ1-1
v_gene: TRBV7-2
CDR3nt: TGTGCCAGCAGCCACGGGTGGCCCTCATTCATGAACACTGAAGCTTTCTTT
CDR3aa: CASSHGWPSFMNTEAFF

abundance: NA
d_gene: NA
j_gene: TRBJ1-4
v_gene: TRBV6-2/TRBV6-3
CDR3nt: TGTGCCAGCGGAAGGGGAGCAGAAAAACTGTTTTTT
CDR3aa: CASGRGAEKLFF

abundance: NA
d_gene: NA
j_gene: TRBJ1-1
v_gene: TRBV7-2
CDR3nt: TGTGCCAGCAGCCTACCTCAGGGCTACACTGAAGCTTTCTTT
CDR3aa: CASSLPQGYTEAFF

abundance: few
d_gene: NA
j_gene: TRBJ1-2
v_gene: TRBV29-1
CDR3nt: TGCAGCGTTGTGTTCGCCGGAGCGTATGAATATGGCTACACCTTC
CDR3aa: CSVVFAGAYEYGYTF

abundance: NA
d_gene: NA
j_gene: TRBJ1-1
v_gene: TRBV29-1
CDR3nt: TGCAGCGTTTTCGGTCAGGCGGCAGAAGTTTTCTTT
CDR3aa: CSVFGQAAEVFF

abundance: NA
d_gene: NA
j_gene: TRBJ1-4
v_gene: TRBV4-1
CDR3nt: TGCGCCAGCAGCCCTCTCTCCAGCGGACCTAATGAAAAACTGTTTTTT
CDR3aa: CASSPLSSGPNEKLFF

abundance: NA
d_gene: TRBD1
j_gene: TRBJ2-7
v_gene: TRBV9
CDR3nt: TGTGTCAGCAGTTCCGGGACAGGTTCCTACGAGCAGTACTTC
CDR3aa: CVSSSGTGSYEQYF

abundance: NA
d_gene: TRBD1
j_gene: TRBJ1-5
v_gene: TRBV12-3/TRBV12-4
CDR3nt: TGTGCCAGCAGTCTCGGACAGGCGAGCAATCAGCCCCAGCATTTT
CDR3aa: CASSLGQASNQPQHF

abundance: NA
d_gene: NA
j_gene: TRBJ2-3
v_gene: TRBV5-1
CDR3nt: TGCGCCAGCAGCCTACAAAACGTGGAAGATACGCAGTATTTT
CDR3aa: CASSLQNVEDTQYF

abundance: NA
d_gene: TRBD1
j_gene: TRBJ2-6
v_gene: TRBV4-2
CDR3nt: TGTGCCAGCAGCCACAAAAGGGGACAGGAGGGCTCTGGGGCCAACGTCCTGACTTTC
CDR3aa: CASSHKRGQEGSGANVLTF

abundance: NA
d_gene: NA
j_gene: TRBJ1-5
v_gene: TRBV12-3/TRBV12-4
CDR3nt: TGTGCCAGCAGTTTGAACGGCCCCAAGCATTTT
CDR3aa: CASSLNGPKHF

abundance: few
d_gene: NA
j_gene: TRBJ2-7
v_gene: TRBV28
CDR3nt: TGTGCCAGCTTCTCCTCGGGGACCCAATCCTACGAGCAGTACTTC
CDR3aa: CASFSSGTQSYEQYF

abundance: NA
d_gene: NA
j_gene: TRBJ2-3
v_gene: TRBV11-2
CDR3nt: TGTGTCAGCAGCCATAGGGGACGGGACACAGATACGCAGTATTTT
CDR3aa: CVSSHRGRDTDTQYF